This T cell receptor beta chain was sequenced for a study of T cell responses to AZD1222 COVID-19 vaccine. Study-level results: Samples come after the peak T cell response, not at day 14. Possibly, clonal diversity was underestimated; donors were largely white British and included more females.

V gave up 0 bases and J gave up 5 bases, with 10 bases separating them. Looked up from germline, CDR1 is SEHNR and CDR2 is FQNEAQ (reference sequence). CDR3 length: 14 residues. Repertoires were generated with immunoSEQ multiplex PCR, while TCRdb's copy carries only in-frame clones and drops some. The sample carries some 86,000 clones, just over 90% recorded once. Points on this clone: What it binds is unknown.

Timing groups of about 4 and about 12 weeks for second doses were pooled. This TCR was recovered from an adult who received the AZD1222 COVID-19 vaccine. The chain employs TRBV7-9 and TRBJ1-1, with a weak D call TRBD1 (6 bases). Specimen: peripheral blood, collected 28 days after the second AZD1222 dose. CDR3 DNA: TGTGCCAGCAGCTTAGCACAGGGTGTGACTGAAGCTTTCTTT. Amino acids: CASSLAQGVTEAFF. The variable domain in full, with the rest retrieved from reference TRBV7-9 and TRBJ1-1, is DTGVSQNPRHKITKRGQNVTFRCDPISEHNRLYWYRQTLGQGPEFLTYFQNEAQLEKSRLLSDRFSAERPKGSFSTLEIQRTEQGDSAMYLCASSLAQGVTEAFFGQGTRLTVV.